This T cell receptor (beta chain) was found in a study of blood T cell repertoires in COVID-19. Turning to the study itself: COVID-19 samples collected from the United States, Italy and Spain covered acute and convalescent phases. T cells, B-cell-depleted T cells, or PBMCs provided the cDNA or gDNA that served as material.

Clinical history reported by participants formed the basis on which cohorts were assigned. Source study methods: Using reference gene primer amplification, nucleated cell counts were estimated. Measured with immunoSEQ multiplex PCR; TCRdb has only the in-frame clones, and not every one. The V and J calls and the clone size are those of that table, but D and trimming were determined from the DNA. Of 150,000 to 200,000 clones in the sample, 70% to 85% were seen once. Input material: PBMCs or T cells enriched from blood (not recorded which). This receptor was taken from a woman aged 45 to 65 who had recovered from COVID-19.

Written as DNA, the CDR3 is TGCGCCAGCAGCCCCCAGGGGGCCACTGGGGCCAACGTCCTGACTTTC. Protein product: CASSPQGATGANVLTF. The genes are TRBV4-3 and TRBJ2-6; 8 bases line up with TRBD1. Looked up from germline, CDR1 is LGHNA and CDR2 is YSLEER. The CDR3 is 16 amino acids. V lost 4 bases and J lost 2; bases outside the gene matches: 4.